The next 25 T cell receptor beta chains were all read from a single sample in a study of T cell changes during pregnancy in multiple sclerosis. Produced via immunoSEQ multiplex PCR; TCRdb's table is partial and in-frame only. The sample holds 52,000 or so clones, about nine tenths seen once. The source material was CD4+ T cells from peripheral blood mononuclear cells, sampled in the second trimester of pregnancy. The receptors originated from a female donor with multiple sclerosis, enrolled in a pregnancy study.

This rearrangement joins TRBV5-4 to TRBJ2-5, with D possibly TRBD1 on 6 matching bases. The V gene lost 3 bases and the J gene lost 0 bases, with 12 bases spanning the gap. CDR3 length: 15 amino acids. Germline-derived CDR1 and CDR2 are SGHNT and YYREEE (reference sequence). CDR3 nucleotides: TGTGCCAGCAGCTCTGGGACACAGTACCAAGAGACCCAGTACTTC. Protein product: CASSSGTQYQETQYF.

CDR3 coding DNA: TGCGCCAGCAGTGGACAGTACAATCAGCCCCAGCATTTT. This gives the protein CASSGQYNQPQHF. The chain joins TRBV10-2 to TRBJ1-5; D is possibly TRBD1 (5 bases). Germline loops: CDR1 WSHSY, CDR2 SAAADI. The length of the CDR3 is 13 residues. The V gene lost 4 bases and the J gene lost 3 bases, with 7 bases spanning the gap.

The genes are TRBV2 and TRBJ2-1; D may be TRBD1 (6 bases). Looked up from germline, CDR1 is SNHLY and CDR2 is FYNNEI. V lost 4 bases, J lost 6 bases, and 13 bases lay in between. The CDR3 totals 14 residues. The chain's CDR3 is CASSAIRDTNEQFF. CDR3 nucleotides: TGTGCCAGCAGTGCCATTCGGGACACCAATGAGCAGTTCTTC.

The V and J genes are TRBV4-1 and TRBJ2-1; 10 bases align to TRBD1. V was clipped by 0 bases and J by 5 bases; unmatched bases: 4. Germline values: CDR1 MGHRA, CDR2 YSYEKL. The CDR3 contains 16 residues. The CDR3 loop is CASSQDPGQGNNEQFF. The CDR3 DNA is TGCGCCAGCAGCCAAGATCCGGGACAGGGGAACAATGAGCAGTTCTTC.

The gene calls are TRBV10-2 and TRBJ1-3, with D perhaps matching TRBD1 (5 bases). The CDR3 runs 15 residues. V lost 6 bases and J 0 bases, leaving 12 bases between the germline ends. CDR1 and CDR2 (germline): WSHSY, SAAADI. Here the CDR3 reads CASRPPGFSGNTIYF. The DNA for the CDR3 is TGCGCCAGCAGGCCGCCAGGGTTCTCTGGAAACACCATATATTTT.

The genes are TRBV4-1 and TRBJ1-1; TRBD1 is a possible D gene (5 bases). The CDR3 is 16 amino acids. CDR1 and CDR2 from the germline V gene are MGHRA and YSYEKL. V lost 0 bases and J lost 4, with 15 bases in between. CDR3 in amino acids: CASSQEGGQGFTEAFF. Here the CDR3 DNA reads TGCGCCAGCAGCCAAGAGGGAGGGCAGGGTTTCACTGAAGCTTTCTTT.

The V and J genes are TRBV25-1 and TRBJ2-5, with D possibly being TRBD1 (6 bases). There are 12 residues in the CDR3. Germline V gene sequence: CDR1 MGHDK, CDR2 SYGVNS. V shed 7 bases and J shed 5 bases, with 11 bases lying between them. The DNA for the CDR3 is TGTGCCAGCACACAGGGTAGGGAGACCCAGTACTTC. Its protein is CASTQGRETQYF.

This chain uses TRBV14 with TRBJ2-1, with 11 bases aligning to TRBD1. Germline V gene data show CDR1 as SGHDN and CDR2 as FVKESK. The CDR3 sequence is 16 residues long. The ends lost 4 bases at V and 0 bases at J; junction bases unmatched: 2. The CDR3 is CASSRDRGSSYNEQFF. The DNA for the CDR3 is TGTGCCAGCAGCCGGGACAGGGGGAGCTCCTACAATGAGCAGTTCTTC.

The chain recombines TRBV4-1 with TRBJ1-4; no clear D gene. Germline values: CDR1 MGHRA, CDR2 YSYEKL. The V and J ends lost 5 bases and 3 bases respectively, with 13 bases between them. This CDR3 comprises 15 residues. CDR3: CASSAPGGPNEKLFF. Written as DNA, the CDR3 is TGCGCCAGCAGCGCCCCTGGCGGCCCTAATGAAAAACTGTTTTTT.

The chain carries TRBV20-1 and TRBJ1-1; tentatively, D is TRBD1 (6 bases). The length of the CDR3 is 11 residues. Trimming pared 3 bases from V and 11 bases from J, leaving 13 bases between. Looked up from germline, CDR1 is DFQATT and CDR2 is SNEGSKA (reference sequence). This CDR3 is CSASVQGEAFF. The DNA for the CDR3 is TGCAGTGCTAGCGTACAGGGAGAGGCTTTCTTT.

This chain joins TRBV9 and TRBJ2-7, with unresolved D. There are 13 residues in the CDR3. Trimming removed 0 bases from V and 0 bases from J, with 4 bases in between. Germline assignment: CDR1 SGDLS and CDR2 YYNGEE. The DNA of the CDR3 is TGTGCCAGCAGCGTAGGAGACTCCTACGAGCAGTACTTC. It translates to CASSVGDSYEQYF. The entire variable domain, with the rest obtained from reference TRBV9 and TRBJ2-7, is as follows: DSGVTQTPKHLITATGQRVTLRCSPRSGDLSVYWYQQSLDQGLQFLIQYYNGEERAKGNILERFSAQQFPDLHSELNLSSLELGDSALYFCASSVGDSYEQYFGPGTRLTVT.

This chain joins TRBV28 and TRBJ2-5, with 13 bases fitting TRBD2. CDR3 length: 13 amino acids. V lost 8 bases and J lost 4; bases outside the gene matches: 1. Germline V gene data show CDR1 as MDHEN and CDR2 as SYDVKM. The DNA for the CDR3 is TGTGCCAGCCGACTAGCGGGGGGAGAGACCCAGTACTTC. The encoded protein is CASRLAGGETQYF.

The CDR3 is CASRVGGLGAGGQFF. The CDR3 coding sequence is TGTGCCAGCAGGGTTGGTGGACTAGGGGCTGGGGGGCAGTTCTTC. The V and J genes are TRBV5-4 and TRBJ2-1; 7 bases align to TRBD2. The CDR3 spans 15 residues. V lost 5 bases, J lost 12 bases, and 17 bases stayed unmatched. The germline gives CDR1 SGHNT, CDR2 YYREEE (reference sequence).

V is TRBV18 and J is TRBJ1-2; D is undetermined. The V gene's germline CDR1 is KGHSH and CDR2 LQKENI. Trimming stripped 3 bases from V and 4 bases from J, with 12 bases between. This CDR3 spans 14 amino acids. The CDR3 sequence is CASSPKGEGYGYTF. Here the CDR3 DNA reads TGTGCCAGCTCACCGAAGGGAGAGGGCTATGGCTACACCTTC.

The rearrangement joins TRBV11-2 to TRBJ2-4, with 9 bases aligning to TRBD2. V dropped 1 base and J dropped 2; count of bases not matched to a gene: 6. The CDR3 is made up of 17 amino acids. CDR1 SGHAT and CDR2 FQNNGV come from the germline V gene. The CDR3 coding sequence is TGTGCCAGCAGCTTAGGAGGGCTAGCGGGGCCCAAAAACATTCAGTACTTC. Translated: CASSLGGLAGPKNIQYF. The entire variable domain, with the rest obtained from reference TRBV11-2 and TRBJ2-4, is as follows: EAGVAQSPRYKIIEKRQSVAFWCNPISGHATLYWYQQILGQGPKLLIQFQNNGVVDDSQLPKDRFSAERLKGVDSTLKIQPAKLEDSAVYLCASSLGGLAGPKNIQYFGAGTRLSVL.

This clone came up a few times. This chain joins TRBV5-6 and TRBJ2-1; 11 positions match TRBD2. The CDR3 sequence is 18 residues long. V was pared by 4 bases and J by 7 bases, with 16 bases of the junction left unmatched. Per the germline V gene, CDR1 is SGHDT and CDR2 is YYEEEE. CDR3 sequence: CASSPGTSGRRIGNEQFF. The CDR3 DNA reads TGTGCCAGCAGCCCAGGTACTAGCGGGAGAAGGATAGGGAATGAGCAGTTCTTC.

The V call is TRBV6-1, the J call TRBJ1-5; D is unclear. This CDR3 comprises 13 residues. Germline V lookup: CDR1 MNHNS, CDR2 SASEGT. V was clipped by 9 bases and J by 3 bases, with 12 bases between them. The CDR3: CASVVEFNQPQHF. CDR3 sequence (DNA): TGTGCCAGTGTTGTTGAGTTCAATCAGCCCCAGCATTTT.

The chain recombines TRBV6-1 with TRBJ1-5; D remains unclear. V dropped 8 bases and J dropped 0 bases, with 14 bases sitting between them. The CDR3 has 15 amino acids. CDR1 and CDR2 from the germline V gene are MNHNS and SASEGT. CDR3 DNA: TGTGCCAGCTCCCGGGGAAGTTATAGCAATCAGCCCCAGCATTTT. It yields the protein CASSRGSYSNQPQHF.

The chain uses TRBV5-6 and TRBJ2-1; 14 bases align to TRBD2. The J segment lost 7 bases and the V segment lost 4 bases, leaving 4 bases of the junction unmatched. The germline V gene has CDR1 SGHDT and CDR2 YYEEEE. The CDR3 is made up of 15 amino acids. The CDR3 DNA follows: TGTGCCAGCAGCATCAGACTAGCGGGGGGGAATGAGCAGTTCTTC. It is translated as CASSIRLAGGNEQFF.

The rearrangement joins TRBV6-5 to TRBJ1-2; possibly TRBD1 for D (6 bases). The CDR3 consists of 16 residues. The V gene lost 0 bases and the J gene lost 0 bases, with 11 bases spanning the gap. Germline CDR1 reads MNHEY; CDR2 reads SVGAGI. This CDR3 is CASSYSTGSANYGYTF. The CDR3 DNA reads TGTGCCAGCAGTTACTCGACAGGATCAGCTAACTATGGCTACACCTTC.

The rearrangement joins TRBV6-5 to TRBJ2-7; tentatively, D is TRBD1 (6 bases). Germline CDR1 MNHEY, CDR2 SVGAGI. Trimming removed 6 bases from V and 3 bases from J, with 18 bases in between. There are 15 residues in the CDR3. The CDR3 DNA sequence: TGTGCCAGCAGACAACCCGGGACATCCCTCTACGAGCAGTACTTC. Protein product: CASRQPGTSLYEQYF.

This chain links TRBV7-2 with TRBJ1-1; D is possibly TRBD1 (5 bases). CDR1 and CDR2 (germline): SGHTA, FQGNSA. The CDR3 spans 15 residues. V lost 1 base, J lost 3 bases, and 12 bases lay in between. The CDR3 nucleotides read TGTGCCAGCAGCTTAGGTTCGGGGGAGTACACTGAAGCTTTCTTT. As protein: CASSLGSGEYTEAFF. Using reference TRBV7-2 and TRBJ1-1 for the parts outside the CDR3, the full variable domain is GAGVSQSPSNKVTEKGKDVELRCDPISGHTALYWYRQSLGQGLEFLIYFQGNSAPDKSGLPSDRFSAERTGGSVSTLTIQRTQQEDSAVYLCASSLGSGEYTEAFFGQGTRLTVV.

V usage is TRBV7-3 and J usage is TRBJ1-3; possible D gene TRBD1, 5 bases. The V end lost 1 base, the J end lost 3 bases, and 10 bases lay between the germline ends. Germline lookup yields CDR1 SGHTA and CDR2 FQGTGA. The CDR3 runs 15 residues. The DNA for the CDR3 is TGTGCCAGCAGCTTAAATGCAGGGAATGGAAACACCATATATTTT. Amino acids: CASSLNAGNGNTIYF. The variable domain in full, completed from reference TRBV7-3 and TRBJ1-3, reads GAGVSQTPSNKVTEKGKYVELRCDPISGHTALYWYRQSLGQGPEFLIYFQGTGAADDSGLPNDRFFAVRPEGSVSTLKIQRTERGDSAVYLCASSLNAGNGNTIYFGEGSWLTVV.

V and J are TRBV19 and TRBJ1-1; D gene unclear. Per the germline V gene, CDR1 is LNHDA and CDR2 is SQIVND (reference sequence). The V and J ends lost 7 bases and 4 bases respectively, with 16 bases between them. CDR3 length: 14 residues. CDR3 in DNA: TGTGCCAGTACCACGACCCAGGCCCCCACTGAAGCTTTCTTT. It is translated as CASTTTQAPTEAFF.

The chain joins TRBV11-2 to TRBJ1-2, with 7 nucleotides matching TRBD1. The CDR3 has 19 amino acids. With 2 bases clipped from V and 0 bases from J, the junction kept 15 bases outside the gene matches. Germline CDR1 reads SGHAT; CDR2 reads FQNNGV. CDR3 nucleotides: TGTGCCAGCAGCTTATCGTATCGAGGACAGGCAAAATCTAACTATGGCTACACCTTC. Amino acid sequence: CASSLSYRGQAKSNYGYTF.